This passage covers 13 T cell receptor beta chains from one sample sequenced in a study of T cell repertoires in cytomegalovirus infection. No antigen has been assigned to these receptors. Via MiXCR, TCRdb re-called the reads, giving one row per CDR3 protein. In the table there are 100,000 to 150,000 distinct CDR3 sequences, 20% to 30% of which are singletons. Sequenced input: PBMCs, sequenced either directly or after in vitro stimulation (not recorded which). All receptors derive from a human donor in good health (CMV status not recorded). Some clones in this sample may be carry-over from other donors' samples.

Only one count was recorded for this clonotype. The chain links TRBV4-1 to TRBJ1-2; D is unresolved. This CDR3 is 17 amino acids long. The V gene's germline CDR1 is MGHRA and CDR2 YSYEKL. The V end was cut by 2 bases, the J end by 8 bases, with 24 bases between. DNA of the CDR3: TGCGCCAGCAGCCAACCTGGGCGGGTATCGAGTTCGCGGGGCTACACCTTC. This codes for CASSQPGRVSSSRGYTF.

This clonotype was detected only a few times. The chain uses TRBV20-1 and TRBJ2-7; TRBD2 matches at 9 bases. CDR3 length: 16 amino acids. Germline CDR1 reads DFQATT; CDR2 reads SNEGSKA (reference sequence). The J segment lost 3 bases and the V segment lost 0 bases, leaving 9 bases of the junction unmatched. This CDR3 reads CSARDLSGSSRYEQYV. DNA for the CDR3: TGCAGTGCTAGAGATCTTAGCGGGAGCTCGCGCTACGAGCAGTACGTC.

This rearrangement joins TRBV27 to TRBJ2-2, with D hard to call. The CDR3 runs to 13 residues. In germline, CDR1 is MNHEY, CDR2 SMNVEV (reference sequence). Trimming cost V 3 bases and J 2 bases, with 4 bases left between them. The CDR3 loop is CASSFLNTGELFF. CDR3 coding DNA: TGTGCCAGCAGTTTCTTAAACACCGGGGAGCTGTTTTTT.

CDR3 sequence: CSARASGSFADTQYF. The CDR3, as DNA: TGCAGTGCTAGAGCTAGCGGGAGTTTCGCAGATACGCAGTATTTT. The rearrangement links TRBV20-1 to TRBJ2-3, with TRBD2 identical over 10 bases. Germline values: CDR1 DFQATT, CDR2 SNEGSKA (reference sequence). V lost 1 base and J lost 4; bases outside the gene matches: 5. This CDR3 is built from 15 residues.

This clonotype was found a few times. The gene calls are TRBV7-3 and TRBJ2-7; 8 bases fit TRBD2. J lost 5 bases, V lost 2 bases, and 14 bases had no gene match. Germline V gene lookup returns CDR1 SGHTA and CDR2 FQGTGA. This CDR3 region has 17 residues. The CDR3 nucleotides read TGTGCCAGCAGCTTATCGGGGGGGCCCGTTTTTGGGAACGAGCAGTACTTC. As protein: CASSLSGGPVFGNEQYF.

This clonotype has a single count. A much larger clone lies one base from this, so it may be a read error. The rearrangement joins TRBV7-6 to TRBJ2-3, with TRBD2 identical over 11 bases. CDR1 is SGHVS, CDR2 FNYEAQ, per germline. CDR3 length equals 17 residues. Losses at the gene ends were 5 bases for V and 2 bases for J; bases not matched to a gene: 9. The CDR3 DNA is TGTGCCAGCAGCAAGCCGGGGACTAGCGGACTCACAGATACGCAGTATTTT. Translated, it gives CASSKPGTSGLTDTQYF.

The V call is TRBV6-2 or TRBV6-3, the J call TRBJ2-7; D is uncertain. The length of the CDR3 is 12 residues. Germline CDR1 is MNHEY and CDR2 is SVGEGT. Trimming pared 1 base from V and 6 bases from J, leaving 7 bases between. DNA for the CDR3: TGTGCCAGCAGTTACTTGGGTTTCGAGCAGTACGTC. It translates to CASSYLGFEQYV.

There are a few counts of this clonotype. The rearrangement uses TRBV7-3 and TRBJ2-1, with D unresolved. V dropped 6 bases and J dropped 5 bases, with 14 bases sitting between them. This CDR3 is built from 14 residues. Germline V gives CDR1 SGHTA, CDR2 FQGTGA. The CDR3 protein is CASRTSLDDNEQFF. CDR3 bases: TGTGCCAGCAGGACTTCGCTGGACGACAATGAGCAGTTCTTC.

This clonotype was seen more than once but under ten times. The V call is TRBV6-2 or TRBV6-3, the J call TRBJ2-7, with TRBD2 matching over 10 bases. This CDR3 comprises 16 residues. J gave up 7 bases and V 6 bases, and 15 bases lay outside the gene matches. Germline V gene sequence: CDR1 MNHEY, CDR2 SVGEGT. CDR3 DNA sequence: TGTGCCAGCAGGACCGAACTAGCGGGACGATATAGGGAGCAGTACGTC. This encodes CASRTELAGRYREQYV.

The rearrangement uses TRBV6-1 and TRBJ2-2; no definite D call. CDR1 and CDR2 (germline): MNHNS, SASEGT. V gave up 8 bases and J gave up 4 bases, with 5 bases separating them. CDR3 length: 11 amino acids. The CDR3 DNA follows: TGTGCCAGCTGGGGCACCGGGGAGCTGTTTTTT. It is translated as CASWGTGELFF.

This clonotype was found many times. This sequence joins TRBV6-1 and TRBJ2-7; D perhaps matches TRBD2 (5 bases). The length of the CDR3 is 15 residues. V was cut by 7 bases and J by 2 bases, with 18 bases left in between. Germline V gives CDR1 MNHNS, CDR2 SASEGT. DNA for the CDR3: TGTGCCAGCAACCTTGAAAGGACTGCTGCCTACGAGCAGTACTTC. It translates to CASNLERTAAYEQYF.

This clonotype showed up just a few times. CDR3: CASSLLGASGNNEQFF. The CDR3 DNA reads TGTGCCAGCAGCTTATTGGGTGCTAGCGGGAACAATGAGCAGTTCTTC. The chain combines TRBV7-2 with TRBJ2-1, with 9 bases matching TRBD2. V lost 2 bases to trimming and J lost 5 bases; unmatched junction nucleotides: 7. Germline V gene data show CDR1 as SGHTA and CDR2 as FQGNSA. CDR3 size: 16 residues.

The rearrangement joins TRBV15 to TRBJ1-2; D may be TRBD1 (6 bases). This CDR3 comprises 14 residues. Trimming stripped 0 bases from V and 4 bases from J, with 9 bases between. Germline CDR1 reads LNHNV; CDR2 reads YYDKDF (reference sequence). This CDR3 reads CATSRDATGYGYTF. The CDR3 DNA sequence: TGTGCCACCAGCAGAGATGCGACAGGCTATGGCTACACCTTC.